The 8 T cell receptor beta chains in this list originate from one sample, sequenced in a study of T cells in Graves' hyperthyroidism and ophthalmopathy. Amplified TCR beta CDR3 regions derived from RNA transcripts. In the first-round RT-PCR of the TCR CDR3, the HTBI primer set was used. TCRdb re-called the multiplex PCR reads with MiXCR, one entry per CDR3 protein. The table shows over 650,000 distinct CDR3 sequences, with about 45% occurring only once. The sample comprised peripheral blood or thyroid tissue (not recorded which). The receptors derive from an adult man with Graves' disease, either hyperthyroidism or ophthalmopathy (not recorded which).

In this sample, this clonotype turned up many times. V is TRBV9 and J is TRBJ1-5; D is unclear. Germline V gene sequence: CDR1 SGDLS, CDR2 YYNGEE. The V gene lost 2 bases and the J gene lost 3 bases, with 6 bases spanning the gap. The CDR3 extends over 13 amino acids. The CDR3 spells CASSVGNNQPQHF. Written as DNA, the CDR3 is TGTGCCAGCAGCGTGGGCAACAATCAGCCCCAGCATTTT.

The chain uses TRBV9 and TRBJ1-5; no firm D call. Trimming cost V 4 bases and J 3 bases, with 11 bases left between them. Germline CDR1 reads SGDLS; CDR2 reads YYNGEE. The CDR3 covers 14 residues. This chain's CDR3 is CASSFEGNNQPQHF. CDR3 bases: TGTGCCAGCAGCTTTGAGGGAAACAATCAGCCCCAGCATTTT.

The rearrangement uses TRBV24-1 and TRBJ1-2; D is unclear. Trimming pared 5 bases from V and 6 bases from J, leaving 15 bases between. Per germline, CDR1 KGHDR and CDR2 SFDVKD. The CDR3 spans 14 residues. The CDR3 spells CATSATDGVNGYTF. The CDR3 coding sequence is TGTGCCACCAGTGCCACCGACGGGGTAAATGGCTACACCTTC.

There are many counts of this clonotype. This chain uses TRBV9 with TRBJ1-5; possibly TRBD1 for D (6 bases). The V and J ends lost 4 bases and 3 bases respectively, with 14 bases between them. From germline, CDR1 is SGDLS and CDR2 YYNGEE. This CDR3 comprises 15 residues. The CDR3 nucleotides are TGTGCCAGCAGCAAGGAACAGGGAGCCAATCAGCCCCAGCATTTT. As protein: CASSKEQGANQPQHF. The full variable domain, in which reference TRBV9 and TRBJ1-5 provide the parts outside the CDR3, is DSGVTQTPKHLITATGQRVTLRCSPRSGDLSVYWYQQSLDQGLQFLIQYYNGEERAKGNILERFSAQQFPDLHSELNLSSLELGDSALYFCASSKEQGANQPQHFGDGTRLSIL.

Ten or more counts support this clonotype. This chain uses TRBV7-8 with TRBJ1-6; D unclear. CDR1 is SGHVS, CDR2 FQNEAQ, per germline. This CDR3 is 14 amino acids long. Between the trimmed V and J ends, which lost 2 bases and 8 bases, there was a span of 10 bases. This chain's CDR3 is CASSLIASYSPLHF. DNA of the CDR3: TGTGCCAGCAGCTTAATAGCATCCTATTCACCCCTCCACTTT.

The chain recombines TRBV10-3 with TRBJ2-7; D is tentatively TRBD1 or TRBD2 (7 bases each). This CDR3 has 11 amino acids. V was shortened by 5 bases and J by 10 bases, with 12 bases between the two germline ends. Germline V gene sequence: CDR1 ENHRY, CDR2 SYGVKD. CDR3 nucleotides: TGTGCCATCAGTCAGGGGGGGGATCAGTACTTC. Amino acids: CAISQGGDQYF.

The V and J genes are TRBV10-3 and TRBJ2-6, with D uncertain. V lost 3 bases and J 2 bases, leaving 8 bases between the germline ends. This CDR3 region has 15 residues. Germline V gene sequence: CDR1 ENHRY, CDR2 SYGVKD. The CDR3 loop is CAISEGRTGANVLTF. The CDR3, as DNA: TGTGCCATCAGTGAAGGCAGGACTGGGGCCAACGTCCTGACTTTC.

V is TRBV2 and J is TRBJ2-7; perhaps TRBD1 as D (5 bases). This CDR3 region has 15 residues. Germline-derived CDR1 and CDR2 are SNHLY and FYNNEI. The V end lost 6 bases, the J end lost 1 base, and 16 bases lay between the germline ends. The CDR3: CASSSATAQSYEQYF. CDR3 DNA sequence: TGTGCCAGCAGCAGCGCGACAGCCCAGTCCTACGAGCAGTACTTC.